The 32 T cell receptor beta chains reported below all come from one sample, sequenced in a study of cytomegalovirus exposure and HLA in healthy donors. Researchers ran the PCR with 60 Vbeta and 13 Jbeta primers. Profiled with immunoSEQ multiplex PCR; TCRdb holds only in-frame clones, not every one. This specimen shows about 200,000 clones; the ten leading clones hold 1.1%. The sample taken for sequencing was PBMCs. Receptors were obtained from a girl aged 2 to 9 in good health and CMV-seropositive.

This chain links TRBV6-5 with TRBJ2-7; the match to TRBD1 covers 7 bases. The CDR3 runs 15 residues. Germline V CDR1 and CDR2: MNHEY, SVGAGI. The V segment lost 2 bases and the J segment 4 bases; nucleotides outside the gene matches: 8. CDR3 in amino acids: CASSYMTGKDYEQYF. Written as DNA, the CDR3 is TGTGCCAGCAGTTACATGACAGGGAAGGATTACGAGCAGTACTTC.

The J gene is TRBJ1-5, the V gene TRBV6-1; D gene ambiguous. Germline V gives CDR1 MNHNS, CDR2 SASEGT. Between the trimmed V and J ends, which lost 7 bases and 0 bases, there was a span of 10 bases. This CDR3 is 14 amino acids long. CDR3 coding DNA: TGTGCCAGCACCTTGGAGCGTAGCAATCAGCCCCAGCATTTT. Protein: CASTLERSNQPQHF.

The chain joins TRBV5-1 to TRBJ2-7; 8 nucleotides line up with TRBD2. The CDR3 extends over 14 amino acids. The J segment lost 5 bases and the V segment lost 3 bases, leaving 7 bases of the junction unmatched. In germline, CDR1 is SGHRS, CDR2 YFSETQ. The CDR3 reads CASSSGTRTNEQYF. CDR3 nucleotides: TGCGCCAGCAGCTCCGGGACTAGAACAAACGAGCAGTACTTC. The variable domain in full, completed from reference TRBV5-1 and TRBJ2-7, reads KAGVTQTPRYLIKTRGQQVTLSCSPISGHRSVSWYQQTPGQGLQFLFEYFSETQRNKGNFPGRFSGRQFSNSRSEMNVSTLELGDSALYLCASSSGTRTNEQYFGPGTRLTVT.

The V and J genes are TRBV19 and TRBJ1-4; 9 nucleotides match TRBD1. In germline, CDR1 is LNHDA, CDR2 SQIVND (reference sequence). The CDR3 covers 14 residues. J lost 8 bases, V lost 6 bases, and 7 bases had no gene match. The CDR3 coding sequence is TGTGCCAGTAGACAACAGGGGGCGGTCGAAAAACTGTTTTTT. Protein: CASRQQGAVEKLFF.

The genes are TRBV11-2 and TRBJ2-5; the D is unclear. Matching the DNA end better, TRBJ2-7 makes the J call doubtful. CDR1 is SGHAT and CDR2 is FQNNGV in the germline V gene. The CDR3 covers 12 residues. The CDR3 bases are TGTGCCAGCAGCCAAGAGGAATACGAGCAGTACTTC. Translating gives CASSQEEYEQYF.

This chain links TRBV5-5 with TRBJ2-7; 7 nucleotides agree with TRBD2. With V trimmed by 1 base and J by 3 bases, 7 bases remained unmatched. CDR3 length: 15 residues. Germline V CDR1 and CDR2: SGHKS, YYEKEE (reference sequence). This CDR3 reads CASSLSGGGIYEQYF. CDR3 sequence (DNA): TGTGCCAGCAGCTTGTCGGGCGGGGGAATCTACGAGCAGTACTTC.

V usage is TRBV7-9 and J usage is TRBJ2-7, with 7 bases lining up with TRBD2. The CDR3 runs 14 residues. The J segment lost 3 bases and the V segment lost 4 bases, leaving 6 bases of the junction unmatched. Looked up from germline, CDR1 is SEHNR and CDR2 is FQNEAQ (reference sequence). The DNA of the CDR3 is TGTGCCAGCAGCTCCGGACTAGTGGACTACGAGCAGTACTTC. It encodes CASSSGLVDYEQYF.

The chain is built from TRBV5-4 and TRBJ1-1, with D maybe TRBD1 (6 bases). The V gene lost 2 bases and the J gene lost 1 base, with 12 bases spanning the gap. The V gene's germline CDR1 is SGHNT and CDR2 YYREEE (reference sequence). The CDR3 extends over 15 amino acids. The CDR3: CASSLYTGPNTEAFF. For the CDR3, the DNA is TGTGCCAGCAGCTTATACACAGGGCCGAACACTGAAGCTTTCTTT.

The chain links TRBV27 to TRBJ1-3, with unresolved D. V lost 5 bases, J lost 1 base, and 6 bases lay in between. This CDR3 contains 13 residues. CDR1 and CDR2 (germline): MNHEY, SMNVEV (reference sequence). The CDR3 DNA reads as TGTGCCAGCAGTCCCCCGTCTGGAAACACCATATATTTT. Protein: CASSPPSGNTIYF.

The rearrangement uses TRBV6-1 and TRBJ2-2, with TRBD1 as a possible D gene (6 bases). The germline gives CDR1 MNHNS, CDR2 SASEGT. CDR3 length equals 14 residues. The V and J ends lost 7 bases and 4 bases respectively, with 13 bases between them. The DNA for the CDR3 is TGTGCCAGCATCGAGGGGGTGGGCACCGGGGAGCTGTTTTTT. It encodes CASIEGVGTGELFF.

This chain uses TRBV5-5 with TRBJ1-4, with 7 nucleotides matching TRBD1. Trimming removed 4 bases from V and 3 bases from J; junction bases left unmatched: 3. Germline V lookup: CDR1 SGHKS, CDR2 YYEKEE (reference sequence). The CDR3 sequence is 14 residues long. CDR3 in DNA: TGTGCCAGCAGCCGACAGGGTGCTAATGAAAAACTGTTTTTT. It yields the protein CASSRQGANEKLFF.

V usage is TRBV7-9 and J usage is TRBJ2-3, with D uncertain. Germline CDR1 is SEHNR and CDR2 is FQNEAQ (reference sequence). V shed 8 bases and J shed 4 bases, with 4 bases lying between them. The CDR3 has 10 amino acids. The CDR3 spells CASVSDTQYF. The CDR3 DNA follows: TGTGCCAGCGTCTCAGATACGCAGTATTTT.

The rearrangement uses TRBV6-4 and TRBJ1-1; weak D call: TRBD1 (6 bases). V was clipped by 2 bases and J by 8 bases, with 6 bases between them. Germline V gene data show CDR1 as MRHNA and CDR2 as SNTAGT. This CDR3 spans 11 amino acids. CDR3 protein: CASSDGGEAFF. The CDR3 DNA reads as TGTGCCAGCAGTGACGGGGGCGAAGCTTTCTTT.

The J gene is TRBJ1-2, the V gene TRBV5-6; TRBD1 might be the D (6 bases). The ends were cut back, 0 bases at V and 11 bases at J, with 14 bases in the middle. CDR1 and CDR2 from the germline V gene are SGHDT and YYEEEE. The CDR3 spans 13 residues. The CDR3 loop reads CASSLVGGQEYTF. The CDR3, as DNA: TGTGCCAGCAGCTTGGTTGGGGGCCAGGAGTACACCTTC.

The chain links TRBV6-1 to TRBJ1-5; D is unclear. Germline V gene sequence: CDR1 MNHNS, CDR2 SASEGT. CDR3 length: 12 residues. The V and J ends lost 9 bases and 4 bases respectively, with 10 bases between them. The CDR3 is CASLPENQPQHF. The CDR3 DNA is TGTGCCAGTCTTCCGGAGAATCAGCCCCAGCATTTT.

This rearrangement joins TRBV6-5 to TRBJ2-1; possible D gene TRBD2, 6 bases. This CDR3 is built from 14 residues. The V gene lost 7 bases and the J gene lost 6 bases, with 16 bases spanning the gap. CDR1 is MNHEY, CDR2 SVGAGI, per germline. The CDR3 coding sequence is TGTGCCAGCAACTCCTACGGGACTCCCAATGAGCAGTTCTTC. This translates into CASNSYGTPNEQFF.

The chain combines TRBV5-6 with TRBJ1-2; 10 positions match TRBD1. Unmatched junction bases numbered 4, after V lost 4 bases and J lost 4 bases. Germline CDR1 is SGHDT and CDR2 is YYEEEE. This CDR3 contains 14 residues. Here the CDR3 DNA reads TGTGCCAGCAGCGGGGGGACAGGGGCCTATGGCTACACCTTC. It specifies CASSGGTGAYGYTF.

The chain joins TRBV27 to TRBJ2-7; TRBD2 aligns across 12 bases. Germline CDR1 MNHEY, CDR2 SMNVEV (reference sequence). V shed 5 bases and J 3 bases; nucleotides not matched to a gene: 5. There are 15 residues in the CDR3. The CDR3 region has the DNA TGTGCCAGCAGTCAGGGGACTAGCGGGTACTACGAGCAGTACTTC. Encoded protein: CASSQGTSGYYEQYF.

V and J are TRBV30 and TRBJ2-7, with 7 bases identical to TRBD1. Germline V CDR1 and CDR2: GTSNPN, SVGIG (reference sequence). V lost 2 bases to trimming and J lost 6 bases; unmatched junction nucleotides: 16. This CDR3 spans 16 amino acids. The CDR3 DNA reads TGTGCCTGGAGTAACCAAAGGACAGGACCCGCCCCCGAGCAGTACTTC. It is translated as CAWSNQRTGPAPEQYF.

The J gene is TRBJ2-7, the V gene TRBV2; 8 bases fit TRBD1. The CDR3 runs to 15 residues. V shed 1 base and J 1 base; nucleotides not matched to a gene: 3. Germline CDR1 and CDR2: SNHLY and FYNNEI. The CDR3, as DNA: TGTGCCAGCAGTGAAGGGCGGGACAGGTCCTACGAGCAGTACTTC. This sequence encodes CASSEGRDRSYEQYF.

This CDR3 is CASSLERVAGATQYF. For the CDR3, the DNA is TGCGCCAGCAGCTTGGAAAGGGTAGCGGGGGCGACCCAGTACTTC. V gene TRBV5-1 combines with J gene TRBJ2-5, with 9 nucleotides matching TRBD2. Germline values: CDR1 SGHRS, CDR2 YFSETQ. The CDR3 contains 15 residues. With V trimmed by 0 bases and J by 7 bases, 7 bases remained unmatched.

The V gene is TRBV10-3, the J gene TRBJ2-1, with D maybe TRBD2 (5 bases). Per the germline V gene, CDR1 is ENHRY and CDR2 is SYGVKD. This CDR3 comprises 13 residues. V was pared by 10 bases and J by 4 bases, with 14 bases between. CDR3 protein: CATVEGRYNEQFF. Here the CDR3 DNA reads TGTGCCACCGTCGAGGGCAGGTACAATGAGCAGTTCTTC.

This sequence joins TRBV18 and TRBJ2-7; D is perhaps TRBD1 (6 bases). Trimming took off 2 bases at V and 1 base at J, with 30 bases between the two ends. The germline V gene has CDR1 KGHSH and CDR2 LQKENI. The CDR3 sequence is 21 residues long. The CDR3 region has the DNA TGTGCCAGCTCACCAGAAAAAAAGACAGGAATAAACGTCGTGTGGTCCTACGAGCAGTACTTC. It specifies CASSPEKKTGINVVWSYEQYF.

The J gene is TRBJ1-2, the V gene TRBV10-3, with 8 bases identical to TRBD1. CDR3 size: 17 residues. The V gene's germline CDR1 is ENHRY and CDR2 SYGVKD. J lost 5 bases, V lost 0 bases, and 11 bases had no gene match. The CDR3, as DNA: TGTGCCATCAGTGAGTCGCCCGGGGAGGACAGGGTGTATGGCTACACCTTC. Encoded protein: CAISESPGEDRVYGYTF.

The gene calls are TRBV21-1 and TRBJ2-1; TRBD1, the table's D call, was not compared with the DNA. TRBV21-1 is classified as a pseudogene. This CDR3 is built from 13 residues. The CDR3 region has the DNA TGTGCCAGCAGCACAGGGGGCTACAATGAGCAGTTCTTC. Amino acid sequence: CASSTGGYNEQFF.

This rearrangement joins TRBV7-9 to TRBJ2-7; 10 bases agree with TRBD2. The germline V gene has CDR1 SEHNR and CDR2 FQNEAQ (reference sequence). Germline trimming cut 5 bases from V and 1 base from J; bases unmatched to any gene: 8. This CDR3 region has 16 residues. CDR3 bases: TGTGCCAGCAGCGACCCTGGACTAGCGGATTCCTACGAGCAGTACTTC. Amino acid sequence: CASSDPGLADSYEQYF. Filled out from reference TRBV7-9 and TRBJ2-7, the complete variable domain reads DTGVSQNPRHKITKRGQNVTFRCDPISEHNRLYWYRQTLGQGPEFLTYFQNEAQLEKSRLLSDRFSAERPKGSFSTLEIQRTEQGDSAMYLCASSDPGLADSYEQYFGPGTRLTVT.

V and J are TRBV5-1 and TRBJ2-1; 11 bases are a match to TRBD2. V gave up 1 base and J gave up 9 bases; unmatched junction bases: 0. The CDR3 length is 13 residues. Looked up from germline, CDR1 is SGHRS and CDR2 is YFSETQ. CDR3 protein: CASSLTSGSEQFF. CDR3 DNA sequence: TGCGCCAGCAGCTTGACTAGCGGGAGTGAGCAGTTCTTC.

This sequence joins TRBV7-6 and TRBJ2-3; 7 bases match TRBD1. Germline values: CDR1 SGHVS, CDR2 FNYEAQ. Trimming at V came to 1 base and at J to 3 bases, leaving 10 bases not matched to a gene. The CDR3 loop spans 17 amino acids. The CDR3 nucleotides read TGTGCCAGCAGCTTAGTGGACCCGGGACAGCCGACAGATACGCAGTATTTT. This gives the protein CASSLVDPGQPTDTQYF.

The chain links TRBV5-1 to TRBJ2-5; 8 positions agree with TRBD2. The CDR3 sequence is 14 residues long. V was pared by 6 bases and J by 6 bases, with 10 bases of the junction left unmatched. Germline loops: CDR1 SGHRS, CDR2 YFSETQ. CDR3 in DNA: TGCGCCAGCATCGGGGGGGCAGGAGCGAAGACCCAGTACTTC. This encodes CASIGGAGAKTQYF.

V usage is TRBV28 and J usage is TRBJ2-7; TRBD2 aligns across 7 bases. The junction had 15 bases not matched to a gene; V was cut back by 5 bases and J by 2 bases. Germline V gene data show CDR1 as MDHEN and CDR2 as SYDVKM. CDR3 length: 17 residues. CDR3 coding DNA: TGTGCCAGCAGTCCTGGTGGACTAGGTAACGAGACCTACGAGCAGTACTTC. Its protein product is CASSPGGLGNETYEQYF.

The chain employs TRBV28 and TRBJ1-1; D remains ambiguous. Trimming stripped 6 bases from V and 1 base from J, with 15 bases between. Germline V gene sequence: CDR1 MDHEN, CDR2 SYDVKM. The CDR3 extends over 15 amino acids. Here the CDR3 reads CASSQRVGWNTEAFF. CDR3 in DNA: TGTGCCAGCAGCCAAAGAGTGGGCTGGAACACTGAAGCTTTCTTT.

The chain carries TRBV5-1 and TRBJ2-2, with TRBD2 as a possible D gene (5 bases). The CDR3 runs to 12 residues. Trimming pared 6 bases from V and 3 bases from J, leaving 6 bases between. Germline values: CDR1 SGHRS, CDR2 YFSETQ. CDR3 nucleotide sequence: TGCGCCAGCACGAGGGACACCGGGGAGCTGTTTTTT. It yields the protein CASTRDTGELFF.